This T cell receptor (beta chain) is drawn from a study of blood T cell repertoires in COVID-19 (dated by TCRdb to 2018 to 2020). About the full investigation: The collaborator samples originated in the United States, Italy and Spain and spanned the acute and convalescent phases of COVID-19. The prospective study material was composed of cDNA or gDNA derived from T cells, B-cell-depleted T cells, or PBMCs. The samples were drawn from the first 160 participants of the ongoing ImmuneRACE study and from 950 to 1,500 subjects provided by 6 global collaborators. Where available, HLA class I and class II types were taken from metadata supplied by the sample provider and were not determined by assay-based typing. A de-identified subject ID, COVID-19 status, age in years and sex were almost always included in the sample metadata. The repertoires were made available in a free public database intended to serve as a resource for research on the immune response to SARS-CoV-2. Subjects who had been exposed to COVID-19, were actively infected with it, or had recovered from it provided the deeply sampled blood TCRbeta repertoires that made up the dataset.

Collaborating institutions collected whole blood in K2EDTA tubes following their own protocols. For TCRbeta analysis, collaborators shipped samples as frozen whole blood, isolated PBMCs, or DNA extracted from either of those sample types. TCRbeta CDR3 regions were amplified from genomic DNA by means of the immunoSEQ Assay, a bias-controlled multiplex PCR. In the paper's pipeline: The number of nucleated cells in each sample was estimated by amplification of reference gene primers within the assay. To quantify the absolute abundance of each unique TCRbeta CDR3 rearrangement, sequence reads were collapsed and filtered. For each sample, productive Simpson clonality was calculated as the square root of Simpson's diversity index over productive rearrangements. Held by TCRdb, this immuneACCESS table contains in-frame sequences only and omits some clones. Under half of the omission traces to an unresolved V gene where checked; the cause of the rest is unknown. V, J and clone size reflect that table, while D and trimming were determined from the DNA. The sample data list 60,000 or so clones, and approximately 90% of these were observed just once. Jointly, the top ten make up 1.6% of the sample.

Results the study describes overall, beyond this receptor: Clinical and demographic metadata were provided uncurated, with the amount varying by source and participant.

This clone was seen just once. Its binding antigen is unknown. Nothing much larger sits one base from this clone, and base qualities are not available. The CDR3, cysteine through phenylalanine, is 16 amino acids long. Only CDR3 DNA is held: 48 bases, read in frame from base 1. The trim is 3 bases for V and 0 bases for J, with a gap of 12 bases between the germline ends. As encoded in the germline V gene (reference sequence), CDR1 is SGHNT while CDR2 is YYREEE. This TCR came from a man aged 55 to 70 with acute or convalescent COVID-19. The sample comprised peripheral blood. The chain uses TRBV5-4 and TRBJ1-4, with a weak D call of TRBD1 (6 bases match). The encoded CDR3 is CASSSKDSPTNEKLFF. The DNA reads TGTGCCAGCAGCTCGAAGGACAGCCCAACTAATGAAAAACTGTTTTTT.